This TCR beta chain was identified during a study of post-analysis software for immune sequencing data. Study-wide background: Relapsing-remitting, secondary progressive and progressive-relapsing forms made up the multiple sclerosis disease courses. Study results and limitations: TRBV segments more frequent in patients than in controls numbered a few and included TRBV5-6, TRBV5-1 and TRBV20-1.

Unique molecular identifiers had been added to the TCR beta cDNA libraries. Input amounts of roughly 0.85 to 11 million T cells were used. These gave roughly 0.5 million cDNA molecules, so each molecule approximated one T cell. TCRdb reprocessed the PCR reads via MiXCR and lists one record per CDR3 protein. The table has hundreds of thousands of distinct CDR3 sequences, approximately 50% seen once. On this clonotype itself: Its target is not known.

CDR1 and CDR2 (germline): MNHEY, SVGEGT. V shed 6 bases and J shed 8 bases, with 35 bases lying between them. This CDR3 is built from 19 residues. The rearrangement links TRBV6-2 or TRBV6-3 to TRBJ2-7, with D perhaps given as TRBD1 or TRBD2 (5 bases each). Source material: blood. The source of this sequence is a girl aged 10-17 years with multiple sclerosis. The CDR3 sequence is CASSRSPGLPNRQPTKQYF. The CDR3 DNA sequence: TGTGCCAGCAGCCGCTCTCCCGGACTTCCTAATAGACAGCCTACGAAGCAGTACTTC.